This entry lists 18 T cell receptor beta chains sequenced from one sample in a study of identifying expanded T cells in peripheral blood. Clones were sequenced by immunoSEQ multiplex PCR, and TCRdb holds only the in-frame ones, with some missing. The sample lists 70,000 to 100,000 clones, 88% occurring once. The sample consisted of blood. Receptor source: a person aged 18-69 years in good health.

V usage is TRBV7-2 and J usage is TRBJ2-2; D is unresolved. Germline CDR1 reads SGHTA; CDR2 reads FQGNSA. CDR3 length equals 12 residues. V dropped 6 bases and J dropped 8 bases, with 10 bases sitting between them. Here the CDR3 reads CASSRHGGELFF. The CDR3 bases are TGTGCCAGCAGTCGGCACGGGGGGGAGCTGTTTTTT.

This sequence joins TRBV5-4 and TRBJ2-2; 15 nucleotides line up with TRBD2. The CDR3 has 20 residues. J lost 3 bases, V lost 0 bases, and 9 bases had no gene match. CDR1 and CDR2 (germline): SGHNT, YYREEE (reference sequence). The CDR3 reads CASSLAGLAGGPWDTGELFF. The CDR3 bases are TGTGCCAGCAGCTTGGCCGGACTAGCGGGGGGGCCGTGGGACACCGGGGAGCTGTTTTTT.

This chain uses TRBV6-5 with TRBJ2-7, with 7 bases identical to TRBD1. CDR3 length: 13 residues. Germline V gene data show CDR1 as MNHEY and CDR2 as SVGAGI. With 8 bases clipped from V and 7 bases from J, the junction kept 11 bases outside the gene matches. CDR3 nucleotide sequence: TGTGCCAGCCAACAGGGGCGCGAGTGGGAGCAGTACTTC. Residues: CASQQGREWEQYF.

The chain recombines TRBV7-9 with TRBJ2-2, with TRBD2 matching over 13 bases. The CDR3 sequence is 16 residues long. Unmatched junction bases numbered 4, after V lost 3 bases and J lost 6 bases. CDR1 SEHNR and CDR2 FQNEAQ come from the germline V gene (reference sequence). DNA for the CDR3: TGTGCCAGCAGCTTCGGGACTAGCGGGGCCTCCGGGGAGCTGTTTTTT. Protein product: CASSFGTSGASGELFF.

The V gene is TRBV5-6, the J gene TRBJ1-4; D is uncertain. CDR3 length equals 15 residues. CDR1 SGHDT and CDR2 YYEEEE come from the germline V gene. Trimming left V 1 base short and J 3 bases short, with 10 bases between. Here the CDR3 reads CASSLIEAANEKLFF. The CDR3 DNA follows: TGTGCCAGCAGCTTGATCGAGGCGGCTAATGAAAAACTGTTTTTT.

V and J are TRBV4-3 and TRBJ1-2; weak D call: TRBD1 (6 bases). Germline V gives CDR1 LGHNA, CDR2 YSLEER. CDR3 length: 20 amino acids. V gave up 0 bases and J gave up 1 base, with 24 bases separating them. In DNA form, the CDR3 reads TGCGCCAGCAGCCAAGATCCCCCGGGGACGGACAGATACCATAACTATGGCTACACCTTC. This gives the protein CASSQDPPGTDRYHNYGYTF.

V gene TRBV7-8 combines with J gene TRBJ1-1; TRBD1 aligns across 7 bases. The CDR3 sequence is 14 residues long. V lost 8 bases to trimming and J lost 4 bases; unmatched junction nucleotides: 10. The germline V gene encodes CDR1 SGHVS and CDR2 FQNEAQ. CDR3 in DNA: TGTGCCAGCCGCGTTGGAGGGGGCGGCACTGAAGCTTTCTTT. Translation gives CASRVGGGGTEAFF.

This clone was counted only a few times. The chain employs TRBV7-2 and TRBJ1-6; no definite D call. Per the germline V gene, CDR1 is SGHTA and CDR2 is FQGNSA. This CDR3 is built from 15 residues. V shed 7 bases and J shed 7 bases, with 17 bases lying between them. CDR3 sequence: CASTLQGPRNSPLHF. Here the CDR3 DNA reads TGTGCCAGCACCCTCCAAGGTCCACGCAATTCACCCCTCCACTTT.

The rearrangement uses TRBV7-9 and TRBJ2-1, with D possibly called TRBD1 or TRBD2 (7 bases each). This CDR3 region has 14 residues. The V and J ends lost 5 bases and 7 bases respectively, with 15 bases between them. Looked up from germline, CDR1 is SEHNR and CDR2 is FQNEAQ (reference sequence). The CDR3 DNA sequence: TGTGCCAGCAGCAGATACAGGGGAGGGAATGAGCAGTTCTTC. Encoded protein: CASSRYRGGNEQFF. The complete variable domain, with remaining parts taken from reference TRBV7-9 and TRBJ2-1, reads DTGVSQNPRHKITKRGQNVTFRCDPISEHNRLYWYRQTLGQGPEFLTYFQNEAQLEKSRLLSDRFSAERPKGSFSTLEIQRTEQGDSAMYLCASSRYRGGNEQFFGPGTRLTVL.

This chain joins TRBV19 and TRBJ1-1, with D uncertain. Germline V gene data show CDR1 as LNHDA and CDR2 as SQIVND (reference sequence). The CDR3 has 13 residues. V gave up 8 bases and J gave up 3 bases, with 13 bases separating them. DNA of the CDR3: TGTGCCAGTGCCCGTGGCAGAGACACTGAAGCTTTCTTT. This sequence encodes CASARGRDTEAFF.

The chain carries TRBV28 and TRBJ1-1; possibly TRBD1 for D (6 bases). There are 15 residues in the CDR3. V lost 5 bases and J lost 4, with 17 bases in between. Germline lookup yields CDR1 MDHEN and CDR2 SYDVKM. As DNA, the CDR3 is TGTGCCAGCAGTCCGCCGGGGGGGGCGACCACTGAAGCTTTCTTT. Translation: CASSPPGGATTEAFF.

This sequence joins TRBV9 and TRBJ2-5; TRBD2 matches 8 bases. The CDR3 consists of 14 residues. CDR1 SGDLS and CDR2 YYNGEE come from the germline V gene. J was trimmed by 5 bases and V by 5 bases; bases with no gene match: 8. CDR3 in amino acids: CASSSGDKGETQYF. CDR3 DNA sequence: TGTGCCAGCAGTAGCGGGGATAAGGGGGAGACCCAGTACTTC.

The chain carries TRBV7-2 and TRBJ2-1, with 7 bases fitting TRBD1. The CDR3 contains 17 residues. Germline trimming cut 5 bases from V and 6 bases from J; bases unmatched to any gene: 16. Germline V gene sequence: CDR1 SGHTA, CDR2 FQGNSA. The CDR3 DNA reads as TGTGCCAGCAGCCGCCGGGACAGCTTCTCCCTCTCCAATGAGCAGTTCTTC. Amino acids: CASSRRDSFSLSNEQFF. Together with reference TRBV7-2 and TRBJ2-1, the CDR3 gives the full variable domain: GAGVSQSPSNKVTEKGKDVELRCDPISGHTALYWYRQSLGQGLEFLIYFQGNSAPDKSGLPSDRFSAERTGGSVSTLTIQRTQQEDSAVYLCASSRRDSFSLSNEQFFGPGTRLTVL.

The genes are TRBV6-1 and TRBJ2-3; 8 bases agree with TRBD1. Trimming cost V 8 bases and J 10 bases; bases outside gene matches: 8. The CDR3 runs to 12 residues. CDR1 is MNHNS, CDR2 SASEGT, per germline. This CDR3 reads CASSQKQGAQYF. CDR3 nucleotide sequence: TGTGCCAGCTCGCAGAAACAGGGGGCGCAGTATTTT.

The chain has TRBV5-1 and TRBJ2-5, with 12 bases aligning to TRBD2. The J segment lost 5 bases and the V segment lost 4 bases, leaving 9 bases of the junction unmatched. CDR1 is SGHRS, CDR2 YFSETQ, per germline. The CDR3 length is 16 residues. The CDR3 DNA follows: TGCGCCAGCAGCGGAACTAGCGGGGGGCCTCGGGAGACCCAGTACTTC. Translating it yields CASSGTSGGPRETQYF.

This clone was observed at least ten times. V gene TRBV27 combines with J gene TRBJ1-6, with no clear D. This CDR3 spans 15 amino acids. Trimming shortened V by 2 bases and J by 2 bases, and 7 bases separated the two germline ends. The V gene's germline CDR1 is MNHEY and CDR2 SMNVEV (reference sequence). The CDR3 sequence: CASSLGAAYNSPLHF. Written as DNA, the CDR3 is TGTGCCAGCAGTTTAGGCGCAGCCTATAATTCACCCCTCCACTTT.

The V call is TRBV9, the J call TRBJ2-7, with 7 bases identical to TRBD1. Germline CDR1 reads SGDLS; CDR2 reads YYNGEE. Unmatched junction bases numbered 8, after V lost 3 bases and J lost 2 bases. The CDR3 totals 15 residues. DNA of the CDR3: TGTGCCAGCAGCGCTGGTCCGGGACAGACCTACGAGCAGTACTTC. Translating gives CASSAGPGQTYEQYF.

This clone was counted once. CDR3 in DNA: TGTGCCAGCAGTGATCGGACTAGCGGGGGGACACAGCAGTTCTTC. The encoded protein is CASSDRTSGGTQQFF. V and J are TRBV6-1 and TRBJ2-1, with 14 bases identical to TRBD2. This CDR3 is built from 15 residues. The ends lost 3 bases at V and 11 bases at J; junction bases unmatched: 6. Germline values: CDR1 MNHNS, CDR2 SASEGT.